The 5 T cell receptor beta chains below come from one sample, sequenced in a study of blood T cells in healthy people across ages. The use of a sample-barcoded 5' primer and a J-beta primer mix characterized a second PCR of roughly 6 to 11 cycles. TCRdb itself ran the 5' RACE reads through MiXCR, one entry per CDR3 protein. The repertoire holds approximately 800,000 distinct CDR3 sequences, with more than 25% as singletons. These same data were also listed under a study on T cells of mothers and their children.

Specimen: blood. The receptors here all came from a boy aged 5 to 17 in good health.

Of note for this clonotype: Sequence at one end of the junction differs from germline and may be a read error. CDR3 nucleotides: TGCGCCAGCGGCTTGGGGACAGGGATTGCCAAAAACATTCAGTACTTC. It codes for CASGLGTGIAKNIQYF. The chain joins TRBV5-1 to TRBJ2-4; 9 bases map to TRBD1. CDR1 and CDR2 from the germline V gene are SGHRS and YFSETQ. CDR3 length: 16 amino acids.

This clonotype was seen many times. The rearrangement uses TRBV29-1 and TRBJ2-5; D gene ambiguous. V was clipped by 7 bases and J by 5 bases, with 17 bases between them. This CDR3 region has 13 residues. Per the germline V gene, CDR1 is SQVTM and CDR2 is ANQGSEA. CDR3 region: CSANVNRKETQYF. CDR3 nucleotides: TGCAGCGCTAATGTAAATAGAAAGGAGACCCAGTACTTC.

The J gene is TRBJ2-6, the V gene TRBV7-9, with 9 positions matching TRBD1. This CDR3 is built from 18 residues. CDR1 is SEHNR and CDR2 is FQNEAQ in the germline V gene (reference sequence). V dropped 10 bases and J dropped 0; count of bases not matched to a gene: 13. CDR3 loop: CATPGTGTKSSGANVLTF. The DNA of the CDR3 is TGTGCCACTCCCGGGACAGGGACTAAGAGCTCTGGGGCCAACGTCCTGACTTTC.

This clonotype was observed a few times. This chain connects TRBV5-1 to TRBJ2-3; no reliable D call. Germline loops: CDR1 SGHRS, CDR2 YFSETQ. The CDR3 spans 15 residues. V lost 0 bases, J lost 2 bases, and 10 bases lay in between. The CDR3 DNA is TGCGCCAGCAGCTTGGAGCAGCGTCACACAGATACGCAGTATTTT. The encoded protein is CASSLEQRHTDTQYF.

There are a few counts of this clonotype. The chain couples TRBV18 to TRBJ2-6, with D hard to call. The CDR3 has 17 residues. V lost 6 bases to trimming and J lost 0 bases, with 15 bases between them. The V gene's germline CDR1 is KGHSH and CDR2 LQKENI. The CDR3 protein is CASSPTWGRSGANVLTF. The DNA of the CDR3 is TGTGCCAGCTCTCCCACTTGGGGTCGCTCTGGGGCCAACGTCCTGACTTTC.